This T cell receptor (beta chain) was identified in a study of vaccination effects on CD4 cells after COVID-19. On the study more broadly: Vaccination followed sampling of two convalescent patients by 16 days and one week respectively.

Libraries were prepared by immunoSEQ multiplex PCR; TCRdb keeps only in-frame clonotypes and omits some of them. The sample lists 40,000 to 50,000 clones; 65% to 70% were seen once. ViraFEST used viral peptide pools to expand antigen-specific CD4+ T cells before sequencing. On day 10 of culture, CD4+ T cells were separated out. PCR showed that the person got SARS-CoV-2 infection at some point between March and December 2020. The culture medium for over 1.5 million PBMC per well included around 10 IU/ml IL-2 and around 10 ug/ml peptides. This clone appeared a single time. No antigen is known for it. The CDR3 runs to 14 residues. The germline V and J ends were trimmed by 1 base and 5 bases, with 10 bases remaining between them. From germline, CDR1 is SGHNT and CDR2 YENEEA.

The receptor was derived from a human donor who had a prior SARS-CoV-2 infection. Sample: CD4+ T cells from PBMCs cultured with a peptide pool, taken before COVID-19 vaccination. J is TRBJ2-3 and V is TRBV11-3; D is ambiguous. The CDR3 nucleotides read TGTGCCAGCAGCTTAGGTGAGATGGAAGATACGCAGTATTTT. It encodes CASSLGEMEDTQYF.